Listed here are 9 T cell receptor beta chains from one sample, sequenced in a study of TIL therapy for anti-PD-1-resistant metastatic lung cancer. Specified time point: pre-treatment sample, taken before nivolumab and TIL therapy. Pleural nodules or supraclavicular lymph nodes made up most of the excised metastases sampled. The immunoSEQ assay was v3. Here immunoSEQ multiplex PCR was the method, and the copy in TCRdb shows in-frame clones only, minus some. The profile shows several thousand clones, 55% to 75% of them singletons. Sequencing used tumor tissue, obtained at baseline. These receptors all stem from a person aged 25-80 years with non-small cell lung cancer.

This chain uses TRBV5-1 with TRBJ1-1; perhaps TRBD1 as D (5 bases). This CDR3 has 15 residues. The V gene lost 0 bases and the J gene lost 2 bases, with 11 bases spanning the gap. The V gene's germline CDR1 is SGHRS and CDR2 YFSETQ. For the CDR3, the DNA is TGCGCCAGCAGCTTGGAAGGGGTTGAAAACACTGAAGCTTTCTTT. It encodes CASSLEGVENTEAFF.

A single count supports this clone. The rearrangement links TRBV10-1 to TRBJ2-1; D is perhaps TRBD1 or TRBD2 (5 bases each). Germline-derived CDR1 and CDR2 are WNHNN and SYGVQD (reference sequence). The CDR3 contains 13 residues. Trimming cost V 4 bases and J 7 bases, with 11 bases left between them. The CDR3 DNA reads as TGCGCCAGCAGTGTCCAGGGAGTGAATGAGCAGTTCTTC. It encodes CASSVQGVNEQFF.

The rearrangement uses TRBV30 and TRBJ2-5; 13 bases map to TRBD2. After removal of 3 bases from V and 4 bases from J, the junction contained 2 bases not matched to a gene. CDR1 GTSNPN and CDR2 SVGIG come from the germline V gene (reference sequence). The CDR3 is 14 amino acids. CDR3 sequence (DNA): TGTGCCTGGAGGACTAGCGGGAGGTCAGAGACCCAGTACTTC. Its protein product is CAWRTSGRSETQYF.

About this clone: Germline is not matched at one junction end, which may reflect a read error. The rearrangement joins TRBV5-6 to TRBJ2-2; D perhaps matches TRBD1 (6 bases). The CDR3 runs to 16 residues. The germline CDR1 and CDR2 sequences are SGHDT and YYEEEE. The CDR3 spells CASTLIGTKNTGELFF. The CDR3 nucleotides read TGTGCCAGCACCTTGATCGGGACAAAGAACACCGGGGAGCTGTTTTTT.

This clone is deemed medium-sized. The chain couples TRBV4-2 to TRBJ2-3, with 11 nucleotides matching TRBD2. The CDR3 contains 18 residues. CDR1 LGHNA and CDR2 YNFKEQ come from the germline V gene. V lost 0 bases to trimming and J lost 2 bases; unmatched junction nucleotides: 7. In DNA, the CDR3 is TGTGCCAGCAGCCAAGAAGGGACTAGCGGAGGCTACACAGATACGCAGTATTTT. As protein: CASSQEGTSGGYTDTQYF.

In this sample, this clone turned up a few times. The chain has TRBV2 and TRBJ1-5; no clear D gene. The CDR3 loop spans 13 amino acids. The V and J ends lost 3 bases and 5 bases respectively, with 8 bases between them. In germline, CDR1 is SNHLY, CDR2 FYNNEI. CDR3 nucleotides: TGTGCCAGCAGTGAGGAGGTCGATCAGCCCCAGCATTTT. It translates to CASSEEVDQPQHF.

On this clone itself: The same CDR3 can be traced to other DNA sequences in this sample. CDR3 nucleotide sequence: TGTGCCAGCTCACCAAGGAGGCCCAAAGACTCTGGAAACACCATATATTTT. It encodes CASSPRRPKDSGNTIYF. V usage is TRBV18 and J usage is TRBJ1-3; D unclear. The V gene's germline CDR1 is KGHSH and CDR2 LQKENI. The V end lost 2 bases, the J end lost 0 bases, and 14 bases lay between the germline ends. The CDR3 has 17 residues.

The chain's CDR3 is CASSRYRGTEAFF. The CDR3 nucleotides read TGTGCCAGCAGCCGCTACAGGGGAACTGAAGCTTTCTTT. The rearrangement links TRBV7-9 to TRBJ1-1; 7 nucleotides agree with TRBD1. Germline V gene sequence: CDR1 SEHNR, CDR2 FQNEAQ (reference sequence). With V trimmed by 5 bases and J by 5 bases, 5 bases remained unmatched. The CDR3 has 13 amino acids.

The CDR3 DNA is TGTGCCAGCAGTCGTGGGACAGAGAATTCACCCCTCCACTTT. This gives the protein CASSRGTENSPLHF. The chain has TRBV6-5 and TRBJ1-6; 7 nucleotides line up with TRBD1. The J segment lost 7 bases and the V segment lost 5 bases, leaving 5 bases of the junction unmatched. The CDR3 is 14 residues long. Germline V lookup: CDR1 MNHEY, CDR2 SVGAGI.